Below, 5 T cell receptor beta chains from the same sample are listed, as sequenced in a study of identical twins. MiXCR, applied by TCRdb to the 5' RACE reads, yields one record per CDR3 protein. Among about 200,000 distinct CDR3 sequences listed, roughly a tenth were seen once. Sequences were obtained from memory T cells sorted from blood. These receptors were taken from a man aged 45 to 65 in good health.

This clonotype was seen repeatedly, ten times or more. V gene TRBV2 combines with J gene TRBJ2-1; maybe TRBD1 (5 bases). Germline values: CDR1 SNHLY, CDR2 FYNNEI. The CDR3 consists of 14 residues. Trimming took 2 bases from V and 6 from J, leaving 11 bases between them. The CDR3 DNA reads as TGTGCCAGCAGTGAACAGGGTCATGGCAATGAGCAGTTCTTC. It yields the protein CASSEQGHGNEQFF.

This clonotype was seen at least ten times. The chain is built from TRBV6-1 and TRBJ2-1; no clear D gene. Germline V gene data show CDR1 as MNHNS and CDR2 as SASEGT. Trimming stripped 6 bases from V and 7 bases from J, with 13 bases between. The CDR3 runs 13 residues. The CDR3 coding sequence is TGTGCCAGCAGCCCGACGTACCGGAATGAGCAGTTCTTC. It codes for CASSPTYRNEQFF.

As for this clonotype: As the CDR3 is not closed by the conserved phenylalanine or tryptophan, this likely results from a read error. Written as DNA, the CDR3 is TGCAGTGCTTTTATCGGGACTAGCGGGGCCCCCGGGCAGCAGTACCTC. Protein product: CSAFIGTSGAPGQQYL. The chain has TRBV20-1 and TRBJ2-7; 13 bases are shared with TRBD2. Unmatched junction bases numbered 15, after V lost 5 bases and J lost 8 bases. CDR3 length equals 16 residues. Germline V gene data show CDR1 as DFQATT and CDR2 as SNEGSKA (reference sequence).

This clonotype has a count of ten or more. The V gene is TRBV18, the J gene TRBJ1-1; D unclear. Deletions cut 4 bases from V and 1 base from J, with 7 bases between. The germline gives CDR1 KGHSH, CDR2 LQKENI. CDR3 size: 13 residues. The CDR3 reads CASSRVQNTEAFF. CDR3 DNA sequence: TGTGCCAGCTCACGGGTACAGAACACTGAAGCTTTCTTT.

There are many counts of this clonotype. V is TRBV12-3 or TRBV12-4 and J is TRBJ2-5; the match to TRBD2 covers 7 bases. This CDR3 is 12 amino acids long. The ends lost 6 bases at V and 5 bases at J; junction bases unmatched: 3. The CDR3 loop reads CASSLRGETQYF. In nucleotides, the CDR3 is TGTGCCAGCAGCTTGCGGGGGGAGACCCAGTACTTC.